The rows below give T cell receptor beta chains drawn from one sample of a study of monozygotic twins with inflammatory bowel disease. After re-calling the 5' RACE reads, TCRdb lists one entry per CDR3 protein, DNA absent. The listing records about 160,000 distinct CDR3 sequences. Specimen: blood. All receptors come from a human donor with ulcerative colitis or Crohn's disease, or a healthy co-twin of an affected twin (not recorded which). CDR3s include the opening cysteine and the closing phenylalanine or tryptophan.

V: TRBV9
J: TRBJ2-7
CDR3: CASSIYGSLDEQYF

V: TRBV6-4
J: TRBJ2-1
CDR3: CASSDSGLAGYNEQFF

V: TRBV7-8
J: TRBJ2-1
CDR3: CASSRTGGINEQFF

V: TRBV10-3
J: TRBJ2-5
CDR3: CAISDSGGIETQYF

V: TRBV20-1
J: TRBJ2-1
CDR3: CSASADQVPESSYNEQFF

V: TRBV20-1
J: TRBJ2-7
CDR3: CSALGAIGDEQYF

V: TRBV5-1
J: TRBJ2-4
CDR3: CASSLAVGGANIHYF

V: TRBV5-1
J: TRBJ2-2
CDR3: CASMGQGVGELFF

V: TRBV4-3
J: TRBJ1-4
CDR3: CASSPVLVGNEKLFF

V: TRBV12-3/TRBV12-4
J: TRBJ2-3
CDR3: CASSASGGASGTDTQYF

V: TRBV20-1
J: TRBJ2-1
CDR3: CSARDRRGDEQFF

V: TRBV12-3/TRBV12-4
J: TRBJ1-6
CDR3: CASSPNQGTPLHF

V: TRBV7-3
J: TRBJ2-2
CDR3: CASSLGTGGSGELFF

V: TRBV7-2
J: TRBJ2-3
CDR3: CASTPQTSRADTQYF

V: TRBV28
J: TRBJ2-7
CDR3: CASSFGDRGYEQYF

V: TRBV18
J: TRBJ1-2
CDR3: CASSLPWGSYNYGYTF

V: TRBV5-4
J: TRBJ2-3
CDR3: CASSLRASGRGPRTDTQYF

V: TRBV4-3
J: TRBJ1-3
CDR3: CASSQVQGNTIYF

V: TRBV7-2
J: TRBJ2-5
CDR3: CASSLGGYRVETQYF

V: TRBV7-7
J: TRBJ2-1
CDR3: CASSLTPRDNEQFF

V: TRBV29-1
J: TRBJ2-3
CDR3: CSVEGGNGADTQYF

V: TRBV6-5
J: TRBJ1-6
CDR3: CASSLNRRGQSPLHF

V: TRBV7-2
J: TRBJ2-1
CDR3: CASSPGPSGRGNEQFF

V: TRBV7-2
J: TRBJ2-1
CDR3: CASSSLTSSDEQFF

V: TRBV5-5
J: TRBJ1-4
CDR3: CASSLQGAEKLFF

V: TRBV5-1
J: TRBJ1-6
CDR3: CASSGTDNSPLHF

V: TRBV18
J: TRBJ1-1
CDR3: CASSPRALTAFF

V: TRBV3-1
J: TRBJ2-7
CDR3: CASSQEVDYEQYF

V: TRBV10-2
J: TRBJ2-1
CDR3: CASRMGGYPYNEQFF

V: TRBV2
J: TRBJ2-7
CDR3: CASSTGTAYEQYF

V: TRBV14
J: TRBJ2-1
CDR3: CASSRGGDLKTF